This TCR beta chain was retrieved from a study of PD-1 blockade in classical Hodgkin lymphoma. Notes on the study in general: What caused the repertoire differences, perhaps disease activity or prior therapy, remains undefined.

This table comes from immunoSEQ multiplex PCR, and its TCRdb copy is limited to in-frame clones, with some not included. The sample has about 93,000 clones, 80% to 90% seen once; the top ten hold 15% to 20%. Germline V CDR1 and CDR2: MDHEN, SYDVKM. V was trimmed by 2 bases and J by 2 bases, leaving 7 bases between them. The CDR3 is 14 residues long. This clone was seen a handful of times. Antigen unknown. Exposure to brentuximab vedotin varied, and each patient had relapsed following autologous stem cell transplantation. This receptor was obtained from a human donor with classical Hodgkin lymphoma. The sequenced sample was peripheral blood mononuclear cells (PBMCs), obtained before the second cycle of nivolumab. This chain uses TRBV28 with TRBJ1-5, with D possibly matching TRBD1 (5 bases). CDR3 loop: CASSLPGGNQPQHF. The CDR3 DNA is TGTGCCAGCAGTTTACCGGGGGGCAATCAGCCCCAGCATTTT.